These 22 T cell receptor beta chains were sequenced from one sample in a study of blood T cells in healthy people across ages. Through a sample-barcoded 5' primer and a J-beta primer mix, a second PCR was run for about 6 to 11 cycles. In TCRdb, the 5' RACE reads were re-called with MiXCR into one record per CDR3 protein. The table records fewer than 2,000,000 distinct CDR3 sequences, about two fifths of them present only once. The specimen sequenced was blood. The receptors were gathered from a human donor in good health.

V gene TRBV28 combines with J gene TRBJ2-1, with 7 positions matching TRBD2. V trimming: 6 bases; J trimming: 4 bases; junction bases outside the gene matches: 12. The germline V gene encodes CDR1 MDHEN and CDR2 SYDVKM. This CDR3 region has 16 residues. The DNA for the CDR3 is TGTGCCAGCAGCTTAATCCCGGGGGAGGGGTACAATGAGCAGTTCTTC. Amino acids: CASSLIPGEGYNEQFF.

The CDR3: CASRTWTNKGGYEQYF. CDR3 bases: TGTGCCAGCAGGACATGGACTAACAAGGGAGGCTACGAGCAGTACTTC. This chain uses TRBV3-1 with TRBJ2-7, with D perhaps TRBD2 (6 bases). CDR1 is LGHDT, CDR2 YNNKEL, per germline (reference sequence). V was trimmed by 6 bases and J by 3 bases, leaving 21 bases between them. The CDR3 is made up of 16 amino acids.

V is TRBV7-2 and J is TRBJ2-1; D is uncertain. The end of the DNA aligns better with TRBJ2-7, so the J call may be wrong. Germline assignment: CDR1 SGHTA and CDR2 FQGNSA. The CDR3 consists of 15 residues. For the CDR3, the DNA is TGTGCCAGCAGCTTAGGGGGTCGCCAAGACAATGAGCAGTACTTC. Translating it yields CASSLGGRQDNEQYF.

This clonotype was seen repeatedly, ten times or more. The chain uses TRBV29-1 and TRBJ2-1; D is possibly TRBD2 (6 bases). The V gene's germline CDR1 is SQVTM and CDR2 ANQGSEA. Trimming cost V 5 bases and J 1 base, with 9 bases left between them. CDR3 length equals 13 residues. The CDR3 spells CSVISGSYNEQFF. The CDR3 nucleotides are TGCAGCGTTATAAGCGGGTCCTACAATGAGCAGTTCTTC.

Details on this clonotype: One end of the junction is discordant with germline, which a read error may explain. V is TRBV25-1 and J is TRBJ2-3; tentatively, D is TRBD1 (5 bases). Germline V CDR1 and CDR2: MGHDK, SYGVNS. There are 15 residues in the CDR3. The CDR3 DNA sequence: TGTGCCAGCGGCCACCGGGCCCAATTCACAGGTACGCAGTATTTT. Residues: CASGHRAQFTGTQYF.

On this clonotype: A much larger clone lies a single base off, so this may be a read error. Because it lacks the conserved phenylalanine or tryptophan at the end, this CDR3 is likely a read error. The gene calls are TRBV10-3 and TRBJ2-5; TRBD2 is a possible D gene (5 bases). Germline V gene sequence: CDR1 ENHRY, CDR2 SYGVKD. The CDR3 is 14 residues long. The V end was cut by 5 bases, the J end by 2 bases, with 12 bases between. The CDR3 bases are TGTGCCATCAGTCGGGAAAGGCGACAAGAGACCCAGTACTCC. This translates into CAISRERRQETQYS.

There are a few counts of this clonotype. The chain recombines TRBV7-8 with TRBJ1-5, with D unresolved. The CDR3 spans 13 residues. Germline V gene sequence: CDR1 SGHVS, CDR2 FQNEAQ. The V end was cut by 4 bases, the J end by 3 bases, with 7 bases between. The CDR3 here is CASSSSINQPQHF. In nucleotides, the CDR3 is TGTGCCAGCAGCTCCTCTATCAATCAGCCCCAGCATTTT.

This clonotype was seen ten or more times. The chain employs TRBV20-1 and TRBJ1-2; possible D gene TRBD1, 6 bases. Germline-derived CDR1 and CDR2 are DFQATT and SNEGSKA (reference sequence). V was trimmed by 3 bases and J by 9 bases, leaving 20 bases between them. The length of the CDR3 is 14 residues. CDR3 sequence (DNA): TGCAGTGCTAGCCTCGGAGGGGGAACTCTGAGCTACACCTTC. Protein: CSASLGGGTLSYTF.

This chain uses TRBV29-1 with TRBJ2-5; weak D call: TRBD1 (5 bases). The CDR3 length is 12 residues. Germline V CDR1 and CDR2: SQVTM, ANQGSEA. Trimming took off 4 bases at V and 5 bases at J, with 11 bases between the two ends. In DNA, the CDR3 is TGCAGCGTTGGCCAGGGCTGGGAGACCCAGTACTTC. Protein product: CSVGQGWETQYF.

This clonotype turned up a few times. The chain carries TRBV29-1 and TRBJ2-7; tentatively, D is TRBD2 (6 bases). CDR1 is SQVTM, CDR2 ANQGSEA, per germline. V dropped 7 bases and J dropped 1 base, with 14 bases sitting between them. The CDR3 spans 13 residues. The CDR3 loop is CSAFREASYEQYF. The CDR3 DNA reads TGCAGCGCCTTCAGGGAGGCGTCCTACGAGCAGTACTTC.

The V gene is TRBV5-1, the J gene TRBJ1-4; the D gene is possibly TRBD1 (6 bases). This CDR3 comprises 16 residues. Deletions cut 3 bases from V and 3 bases from J, with 15 bases between. Germline V gene lookup returns CDR1 SGHRS and CDR2 YFSETQ. The CDR3 protein is CASSSGVGGSNEKLFF. CDR3 DNA: TGCGCCAGCAGCTCTGGAGTGGGGGGCTCTAATGAAAAACTGTTTTTT.

This chain links TRBV6-6 with TRBJ1-1; tentative D call: TRBD1 (5 bases). The CDR3 totals 15 residues. Per the germline V gene, CDR1 is MNHNY and CDR2 is SVGAGI (reference sequence). The V and J ends lost 2 bases and 0 bases respectively, with 10 bases between them. CDR3 region: CASSYGGDLNTEAFF. In DNA form, the CDR3 reads TGTGCCAGCAGTTACGGCGGGGACTTGAACACTGAAGCTTTCTTT.

About this clonotype: The junction differs from germline at one of its ends, possibly a read error. The J gene is TRBJ1-6, the V gene TRBV28; D call uncertain. Germline V gene data show CDR1 as MDHEN and CDR2 as SYDVKM. The CDR3 has 12 residues. The CDR3 loop is CAGRMLDSPLHF. CDR3 sequence (DNA): TGTGCCGGCAGAATGTTAGATTCACCCCTCCACTTT.

Of note for this clonotype: A junction end diverges from the germline sequence, so it may reflect a read error. CDR3 coding DNA: TGTGCCAGCAGATTAGTGGAGTATGGCTACACCTTC. Translation gives CASRLVEYGYTF. The rearrangement uses TRBV7-2 and TRBJ1-2; D remains unclear. Germline CDR1 reads SGHTA; CDR2 reads FQGNSA. The CDR3 is 12 amino acids.

The sample holds one count of this clonotype. This rearrangement joins TRBV5-1 to TRBJ1-2; D is unresolved. Per the germline V gene, CDR1 is SGHRS and CDR2 is YFSETQ. V dropped 1 base and J dropped 4 bases, with 11 bases sitting between them. There are 14 residues in the CDR3. CDR3 region: CASSLSTAVYGYTF. CDR3 nucleotide sequence: TGCGCCAGCAGCTTGTCAACGGCAGTCTATGGCTACACCTTC. Using reference TRBV5-1 and TRBJ1-2 for the parts outside the CDR3, the full variable domain is KAGVTQTPRYLIKTRGQQVTLSCSPISGHRSVSWYQQTPGQGLQFLFEYFSETQRNKGNFPGRFSGRQFSNSRSEMNVSTLELGDSALYLCASSLSTAVYGYTFGSGTRLTVV.

The chain employs TRBV11-3 and TRBJ1-2; 7 bases map to TRBD1. The CDR3 is 16 residues long. V trimming: 5 bases; J trimming: 4 bases; junction bases outside the gene matches: 13. The germline V gene encodes CDR1 SGHNT and CDR2 YENEEA. CDR3 residues: CASSRTGTARGYGYTF. The CDR3 DNA reads as TGTGCCAGCAGCCGCACCGGGACAGCAAGAGGCTATGGCTACACCTTC.

V and J are TRBV7-2 and TRBJ2-7; D may be TRBD2 (5 bases). The ends were cut back, 2 bases at V and 3 bases at J, with 17 bases in the middle. Germline V gene lookup returns CDR1 SGHTA and CDR2 FQGNSA. The length of the CDR3 is 16 residues. The DNA for the CDR3 is TGTGCCAGCAGCTTACTCCCTGGGAGATCCAACTACGAGCAGTACTTC. Amino acid sequence: CASSLLPGRSNYEQYF.

This clonotype was observed a handful of times. This chain uses TRBV29-1 with TRBJ1-5, with D maybe TRBD1 (5 bases). Between the trimmed V and J ends, which lost 3 bases and 6 bases, there was a span of 12 bases. CDR1 and CDR2 (germline): SQVTM, ANQGSEA. This CDR3 region has 13 residues. CDR3 bases: TGCAGCGTTGAGGTGCAGGGCGGTCAGCCCCAGCATTTT. It codes for CSVEVQGGQPQHF.

This clonotype showed up just a few times. The J gene is TRBJ1-5, the V gene TRBV10-3; the match to TRBD1 covers 7 bases. V dropped 0 bases and J dropped 3; count of bases not matched to a gene: 5. CDR3 length equals 16 residues. Germline assignment: CDR1 ENHRY and CDR2 SYGVKD. The CDR3 loop reads CAISESSRGPNQPQHF. The CDR3 nucleotides read TGTGCCATCAGTGAGTCGAGTAGGGGGCCCAATCAGCCCCAGCATTTT.

The gene calls are TRBV28 and TRBJ2-7, with a tentative D call TRBD1 (9 bases). Between the trimmed V and J ends, which lost 2 bases and 0 bases, there was a span of 23 bases. CDR1 is MDHEN and CDR2 is SYDVKM in the germline V gene. The CDR3 totals 19 residues. Here the CDR3 DNA reads TGTGCCAGCAGTTTACTTTGGGACAGGGAAGCGGGGGCCTCCTACGAGCAGTACTTC. Amino acid sequence: CASSLLWDREAGASYEQYF.

The rearrangement joins TRBV20-1 to TRBJ2-5, with 7 bases identical to TRBD1. Germline lookup yields CDR1 DFQATT and CDR2 SNEGSKA (reference sequence). V lost 6 bases, J lost 5 bases, and 12 bases stayed unmatched. The CDR3 consists of 14 residues. CDR3 sequence reads: CSALDRERWETQYF. The CDR3 DNA follows: TGCAGTGCACTAGACAGGGAAAGGTGGGAGACCCAGTACTTC.

This clonotype was found a few times. J is TRBJ2-7 and V is TRBV6-5, with D possibly being TRBD2 (6 bases). CDR3 length: 11 residues. The V end lost 10 bases, the J end lost 7 bases, and 14 bases lay between the germline ends. Germline V gene lookup returns CDR1 MNHEY and CDR2 SVGAGI. CDR3 in amino acids: CATAAGWEQYF. DNA of the CDR3: TGTGCCACCGCAGCGGGCTGGGAGCAGTACTTC.